This entry is about one TCR beta chain. Its antigen has not been determined. Base qualities are not provided; no much larger clone lies one nucleotide away. Including the terminal cysteine and phenylalanine, the CDR3 comprises 14 residues. Only the CDR3 DNA stays, 42 bases, in frame from base 1. V and J lose 3 bases and 3 bases, and a span of 6 bases separates them. The germline V gene gives CDR1 as MGHDK and CDR2 as SYGVNS. Healthy HIV-negative adults with no recently reported acute infections or vaccinations were included as donors. Every donor was a Caucasian adult living in Nashville, Tennessee, USA. CD4+ T cells were enriched by magnetic negative selection; naive cells were then positively selected on CD45RA, and the negative fraction formed the memory subset. Blood was collected by leukapheresis, and PBMCs were isolated by Ficoll-Histopaque density gradient centrifugation and then cryopreserved in liquid nitrogen vapor phase. Purity and quantity of every magnetically sorted T cell population were checked by analytical flow cytometry. From each sorted fraction, genomic DNA was isolated and quantified by UV absorbance on a Nanodrop 2000c.

This specimen comes from a study of shared clonotypes between healthy human individuals (dated by TCRdb to 2020 to 2022). Turning to the overall study: The cohort comprised a couple of women and a few men aged 18 to 49 years. For each donor, CD4 naive and CD4 memory were each run on three plates, CD8 naive on two plates, and CD8 memory on one plate. To estimate repertoire size and how much clonotype sharing occurs between individuals, the study deeply sequenced the blood TCR repertoires of several healthy adults. Different laboratories and diverse techniques were used to prepare libraries and sequence TCR repertoires, to increase sequencing depth and limit assay-specific biases. Leukapheresis yielded between about 0.9 and 8.9 billion PBMCs per donor.

The paper's findings and limits, for the study overall: Because the study included only a small number of donors, the genetic and exposure-history diversity represented was limited. Incomplete sequencing was indicated by rarefaction of sorted-subset datasets, despite the large sequencing depth. Estimated clonotype richness was generally larger for naive than for memory subsets. Sampling was restricted to blood, and TCR repertoires in tissue are likely to differ from TCR repertoires in blood. Pairwise subsampling indicated that sequencing depth was expected to affect the degree of clonotype sharing among donors. Higher generation probabilities were observed for clonotypes shared by all four sorted-subset donors than for non-shared clonotypes. Across a handful of donors, about 5% of naive CD4, roughly 3.5% of naive CD8, roughly 2.2% of memory CD4, and approximately 0.4% of memory CD8 clonotypes were shared.

Using the deep immunoSEQ assay, TCR CDR3 regions were amplified from genomic DNA by multiplex PCR. Extracted genomic DNA from each cell subset was distributed evenly across all wells of several immunoSEQ 96-well plates, and each plate was treated as a replicate. For sorted subsets, 200 to 250 ng of genomic DNA, equivalent to 30,000 or so T cell genomes, went into each replicate PCR. Purified libraries were measured with a Qubit 3.0 fluorometer, size-checked on a Bioanalyzer 2100, and measured again with the KAPA Library Quantification kit. Every immunoSEQ 96-well plate was sequenced on a dedicated single-read 150-cycle Illumina NextSeq 550 flow cell. Concerning the study's data processing: Because the immunoSEQ output included only junctional sequences and no quality scores, the filtering could not be the same as the filtering used for full-length reads. Sequences were annotated with PyIR, a Python wrapper for IgBLAST v1.9, and V/J genes and CDR3 were assigned using IMGT germline references. Any read was removed if the V/J assignment was weak (E-value above 1e-6), the CDR3 was missing, or the read contained stop codons, out-of-frame junctions, or ambiguous translated residues. V3J clonotypes were defined as sequences sharing an identical inferred V gene, J gene, and CDR3 amino acid sequence. To compute the percentage overlap between repertoires, the number of shared unique clonotypes was divided by the size of the smaller repertoire. Repertoire richness was assessed with RTK rarefaction, the Chao1 estimator, and Recon v2.1 estimates of unobserved clonotypes. Generation probabilities for all TCRbeta clonotypes obtained by the gDNA method from several donors were computed using OLGA. TCRdb holds this immuneACCESS table with in-frame rearrangements only. Some clones are missing; in checked studies, unresolved V genes explain under half, and the rest has no known cause. V and J calls and clone size are as listed in that table; D and trimming were resolved from the DNA. This sample gives some 2,500,000 clones in total; around 92% of them show up just once. The ten top clones hold 0.37% of the sample.

The chain is assembled from TRBV25-1 and TRBJ2-6; no D gene is confidently identified. Sequencing input: naive CD4+ T cells from PBMCs. The meaning of the sample's cell subset or site label: CD45RA+ positively selected. The receptor was derived from a man between 18 and 35 years old in good health. Some clones in this sample may be carry-over from other donors' samples. The CDR3 in this case is CASSDTRGANVLTF. The nucleotides read TGTGCCAGCAGTGACACGCGTGGGGCCAACGTCCTGACTTTC.